This T cell receptor (beta chain) was recovered during a study of T cells in women clearing cervical HPV infection. The wider study: For cases, blood was sampled a median 149 days after lesion detection, interquartile range roughly 90 to 230 days. Whole-study findings and limits: Associations may precede or follow infection; HPV-specific or memory T cells were not isolated.

Each participant carried one incident cervical HPV16 infection only. Comments on this clone: What it binds is unknown. From the germline J gene comes the end of the CDR3, since the read stops 3 residues before it.

The table came from immunoSEQ multiplex PCR; TCRdb's copy has only in-frame clones and leaves some out. The sample shows approximately 37,000 clones, and approximately 6.6% sits with its ten largest clones. The germline gives CDR1 SQVTM, CDR2 ANQGSEA. The CDR3 consists of 16 residues. Between the trimmed V and J ends, which lost 7 bases and 0 bases, there was a span of 19 bases. The TCR comes from a woman aged 18-69 years with a cervical HPV16 infection that either progressed to CIN3+ or cleared (not recorded which). The chain carries TRBV29-1 and TRBJ1-5; D gene unclear. Sequenced material: blood buffy coat. CDR3 DNA, as far as it was read: TGCAGCGCCGCAACTGAAGTCCCCTATAGCAATCAGCCC. Translation gives CSAATEVPYSNQP. The full CDR3 sequence reads CSAATEVPYSNQPQHF.